This TCR beta chain was retrieved from a study of T cell responses to AZD1222 COVID-19 vaccine. The study, taken as a whole, reports: Only after the peak T cell response were repertoires sampled. A rise in Spike-specific TCR breadth and depth followed two AZD1222 doses. Baseline seropositives among AZD1222 recipients totaled only 6 or 7. Clonal diversity was possibly underestimated, and white British individuals and females predominated among donors.

With regard to this clone: Antigen: not known.

The CDR3 covers 14 residues. J was trimmed by 3 bases and V by 3 bases; bases with no gene match: 5. Germline V gives CDR1 LNHDA, CDR2 SQIVND (reference sequence). TCRdb keeps only in-frame clones here, not all; method: immunoSEQ multiplex PCR. The sample contains about 120,000 clones, 87% of which appear only once. The origin of this receptor is an adult in good health. Specimen: peripheral blood, collected on day 0 of AZD1222 vaccination. The rearrangement uses TRBV19 and TRBJ2-7; 7 nucleotides match TRBD1. In DNA, the CDR3 is TGTGCCAGTAGTATTCAACAGGGGAGCTACGAGCAGTACTTC. Translating it yields CASSIQQGSYEQYF.